These 21 T cell receptor beta chains were all obtained from the same sample, sequenced in a study of blood T cells in healthy people across ages (dated by TCRdb to the mid-2010s). Receptor libraries were prepared by 5' RACE. The second PCR ran for about 7 to 11 cycles and used a J-beta primer mix along with a sample-barcoded 5' primer. In TCRdb, the public reads were trimmed at Q25 with fastp and aligned with MiXCR, with productive beta chains retained. Rows with one shared CDR3 protein collapse into an entry with the most common genes and DNA. The sample includes around 1,900,000 distinct CDR3 sequences, with more than 35% observed a single time. More than 20% of the sample lies in the top ten. Sequenced sample: blood. Receptors were obtained from a human donor in good health.

The chain couples TRBV4-3 to TRBJ1-2; a possible D gene is TRBD1 (6 bases). This CDR3 region has 13 residues. Germline values: CDR1 LGHNA, CDR2 YSLEER. Deletions cut 0 bases from V and 8 bases from J, with 10 bases between. The CDR3 reads CASSQEKGVGYTF. The CDR3 nucleotides are TGCGCCAGCAGCCAAGAGAAGGGGGTCGGCTACACCTTC.

This chain connects TRBV6-5 to TRBJ2-7; no firm D call. The CDR3 runs to 13 residues. Germline V CDR1 and CDR2: MNHEY, SVGAGI. V lost 4 bases, J lost 10 bases, and 17 bases lay in between. The CDR3 coding sequence is TGTGCCAGCAGTTCCACATTTGAGAGTACCCAGTACTTC. This translates into CASSSTFESTQYF.

This clonotype was counted a few times. Mismatch with germline at one junction end may stem from a read error. The chain employs TRBV18 and TRBJ1-4; D is possibly TRBD1 (6 bases). This CDR3 contains 15 residues. Germline CDR1 reads KGHSH; CDR2 reads LQKENI. In DNA, the CDR3 is TGTGCCAGCTCACCCTTAGGGACAACTAGTGAAAAACTGTTTTTT. Protein sequence: CASSPLGTTSEKLFF.

The chain recombines TRBV20-1 with TRBJ2-7; D remains unclear. Germline assignment: CDR1 DFQATT and CDR2 SNEGSKA (reference sequence). V was shortened by 2 bases and J by 0 bases, with 14 bases between the two germline ends. This CDR3 is 15 amino acids long. CDR3 nucleotide sequence: TGCAGTGCTAGAAAAACTGGGCTTAACTCCTACGAGCAGTACTTC. Its translation is CSARKTGLNSYEQYF.

There are a few counts of this clonotype. The chain uses TRBV29-1 and TRBJ1-5; D gene uncertain. The V gene lost 7 bases and the J gene lost 2 bases, with 15 bases spanning the gap. Germline CDR1 SQVTM, CDR2 ANQGSEA. The CDR3 length is 14 residues. CDR3 residues: CSAQESNRNQPQHF. CDR3 DNA sequence: TGCAGCGCCCAGGAGAGTAACCGCAATCAGCCCCAGCATTTT.

This clonotype was seen a handful of times. This chain links TRBV5-4 with TRBJ2-4, with TRBD1 identical over 8 bases. Trimming took 2 bases from V and 5 from J; bases not matched to a gene: 9. CDR3 length: 16 amino acids. The germline V gene encodes CDR1 SGHNT and CDR2 YYREEE (reference sequence). CDR3 protein: CASSFAGGASQNIQYF. CDR3 DNA: TGTGCCAGCAGCTTCGCAGGGGGCGCATCCCAAAACATTCAGTACTTC.

The gene calls are TRBV10-3 and TRBJ2-3; TRBD1 is a possible D gene (6 bases). Trimming took off 4 bases at V and 5 bases at J, with 19 bases between the two ends. Germline V CDR1 and CDR2: ENHRY, SYGVKD. The CDR3 runs 16 residues. The CDR3 loop reads CAISGYRGGKEDTQYF. The DNA of the CDR3 is TGTGCCATCAGTGGGTATAGAGGGGGAAAAGAAGATACGCAGTATTTT.

This clonotype was seen only a few times. V gene TRBV7-9 combines with J gene TRBJ2-4; 10 bases agree with TRBD2. The DNA end is more similar to TRBJ2-7, so the J call may be wrong. CDR1 and CDR2 (germline): SEHNR, FQNEAQ (reference sequence). There are 14 residues in the CDR3. DNA of the CDR3: TGTGCCAGCAGCCGGACTAGCGGTGGCCACGAGCAGTACTTC. It yields the protein CASSRTSGGHEQYF.

The chain joins TRBV5-1 to TRBJ2-1, with D possibly matching TRBD1 (6 bases). The germline CDR1 and CDR2 sequences are SGHRS and YFSETQ. The CDR3 is 15 residues long. V was shortened by 2 bases and J by 10 bases, with 19 bases between the two germline ends. The CDR3 here is CASSFVGGRPQEQFF. The CDR3 DNA reads TGCGCCAGCAGCTTTGTAGGGGGTCGACCCCAAGAGCAGTTCTTC.

The chain uses TRBV10-3 and TRBJ2-4; possible D gene TRBD1, 5 bases. The ends were cut back, 8 bases at V and 4 bases at J, with 12 bases in the middle. CDR1 and CDR2 from the germline V gene are ENHRY and SYGVKD. This CDR3 has 13 residues. The DNA of the CDR3 is TGTGCCATCTCCGTGACAGAGAAAAACATTCAGTACTTC. Translating gives CAISVTEKNIQYF.

The genes are TRBV9 and TRBJ2-5, with D possibly matching TRBD2 (6 bases). In germline, CDR1 is SGDLS, CDR2 YYNGEE. The CDR3 consists of 14 residues. V lost 0 bases, J lost 2 bases, and 8 bases lay in between. The DNA of the CDR3 is TGTGCCAGCAGCGTAGGGGCGGGGCAAGAGACCCAGTACTTC. This translates into CASSVGAGQETQYF.

There are a few counts of this clonotype. The chain joins TRBV5-1 to TRBJ2-1; TRBD2 matches at 8 bases. CDR1 is SGHRS, CDR2 YFSETQ, per germline. The CDR3 contains 16 residues. With V trimmed by 2 bases and J by 8 bases, 12 bases remained unmatched. CDR3 nucleotide sequence: TGCGCCAGCAGCTTAGGTATTGCGGGGGGCCTTGATGAGCAGTTCTTC. It yields the protein CASSLGIAGGLDEQFF.

This clonotype was observed a handful of times. The rearrangement links TRBV12-3 or TRBV12-4 to TRBJ2-5; D not certain. This CDR3 has 13 amino acids. V was shortened by 6 bases and J by 13 bases, with 21 bases between the two germline ends. The CDR3 reads CASRASSGPLGYF. The CDR3, as DNA: TGTGCCAGCAGGGCCTCCTCGGGCCCACTGGGGTACTTC.

This sequence joins TRBV28 and TRBJ2-1; 11 positions match TRBD2. Per the germline V gene, CDR1 is MDHEN and CDR2 is SYDVKM. The CDR3 is made up of 17 amino acids. V shed 4 bases and J 2 bases; nucleotides not matched to a gene: 7. CDR3: CASSSASGGPPYNEQFF. The CDR3, as DNA: TGTGCCAGCAGTTCAGCTAGCGGGGGGCCTCCCTACAATGAGCAGTTCTTC.

The V gene is TRBV27, the J gene TRBJ2-4; D unresolved. The DNA matches TRBJ2-5 better at its end, which makes the J call doubtful. From germline, CDR1 is MNHEY and CDR2 SMNVEV (reference sequence). The CDR3 consists of 15 residues. CDR3 nucleotides: TGTGCCAGCAGTCCGTCATATTGGAAACAAGAGACCCAGTACTTC. Protein: CASSPSYWKQETQYF.

The rearrangement joins TRBV6-5 to TRBJ2-1; 8 nucleotides agree with TRBD2. There are 15 residues in the CDR3. The germline CDR1 and CDR2 sequences are MNHEY and SVGAGI. The V segment lost 7 bases and the J segment 4 bases; nucleotides outside the gene matches: 9. The CDR3: CASTPRERGYNEQFF. In DNA, the CDR3 is TGTGCCAGCACACCCAGGGAGCGGGGGTACAATGAGCAGTTCTTC.

This clonotype has only one observation. This chain uses TRBV5-1 with TRBJ1-2; D gene unclear. The germline gives CDR1 SGHRS, CDR2 YFSETQ. The germline V and J ends were trimmed by 2 bases and 10 bases, with 12 bases remaining between them. The CDR3 consists of 12 residues. The DNA for the CDR3 is TGCGCCAGCAGCTTTAAGACAACGACCTACACCTTC. Its protein product is CASSFKTTTYTF.

The chain joins TRBV20-1 to TRBJ1-6; D is unresolved. The CDR3 sequence is 15 residues long. V dropped 2 bases and J dropped 2 bases, with 10 bases sitting between them. CDR1 is DFQATT, CDR2 SNEGSKA, per germline (reference sequence). The CDR3 bases are TGCAGTGCTAGAATCGCGGCTACCTATAATTCACCCCTCCACTTT. Translation: CSARIAATYNSPLHF.

This chain joins TRBV7-6 and TRBJ2-3, with D perhaps matching TRBD2 (7 bases). This CDR3 contains 12 residues. Germline V CDR1 and CDR2: SGHVS, FNYEAQ. V lost 9 bases and J 5 bases, leaving 12 bases between the germline ends. The CDR3 DNA is TGTGCCAGTGGGGGGGCTGGAGATACGCAGTATTTT. It is translated as CASGGAGDTQYF.

The chain combines TRBV7-8 with TRBJ2-1, with 9 bases lining up with TRBD1. The germline gives CDR1 SGHVS, CDR2 FQNEAQ. The CDR3 has 15 residues. Trimming at V came to 4 bases and at J to 0 bases, leaving 1 base not matched to a gene. This CDR3 is CASSWTGASYNEQFF. The CDR3 DNA follows: TGTGCCAGCAGCTGGACAGGGGCCTCCTACAATGAGCAGTTCTTC.

This clonotype turned up a few times. The genes are TRBV28 and TRBJ2-1; perhaps TRBD2 as D (6 bases). This CDR3 has 16 residues. The ends were cut back, 7 bases at V and 1 base at J, with 17 bases in the middle. Germline V gene sequence: CDR1 MDHEN, CDR2 SYDVKM. Written as DNA, the CDR3 is TGTGCCAGCATCCCTTATGGGGGGTTATCCTACAATGAGCAGTTCTTC. This translates into CASIPYGGLSYNEQFF.